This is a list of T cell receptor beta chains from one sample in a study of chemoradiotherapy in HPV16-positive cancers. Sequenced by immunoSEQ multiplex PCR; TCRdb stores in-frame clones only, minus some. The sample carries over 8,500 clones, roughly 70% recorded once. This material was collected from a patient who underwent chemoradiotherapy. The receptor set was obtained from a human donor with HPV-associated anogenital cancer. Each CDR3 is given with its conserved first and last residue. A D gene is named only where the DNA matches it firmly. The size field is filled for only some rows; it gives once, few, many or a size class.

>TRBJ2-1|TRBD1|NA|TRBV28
TGTGCCAGCAGCGATTTAATCTCAGGGGGCTGGAGTAATGAGCAGTTCTTC
CASSDLISGGWSNEQFF
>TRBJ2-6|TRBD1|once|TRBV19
TGTGCCAGTAGTCCCGGACAGGGCGGGGCCAACGTCCTGACTTTC
CASSPGQGGANVLTF
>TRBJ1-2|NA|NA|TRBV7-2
TGTGCCAGCAGCTTAGGCGGAGCCGAATCCTATGGCTACACCTTC
CASSLGGAESYGYTF
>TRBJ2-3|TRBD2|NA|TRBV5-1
TGCGCCAGCAGCTTCGTCGGACTAGCGGGAGGACGCACAGATACGCAGTATTTT
CASSFVGLAGGRTDTQYF
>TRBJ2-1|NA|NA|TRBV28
TGTGCCAGCAGGGCCAGGGGCGCCACCTACAATGAGCAGTTCTTC
CASRARGATYNEQFF
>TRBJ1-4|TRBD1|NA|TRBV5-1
TGCGCCAGCAGCCGGACAGGGGAAGGGAAAAAACTGTTTTTT
CASSRTGEGKKLFF
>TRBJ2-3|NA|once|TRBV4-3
TGCGCCAGCAGCCAAAAACCCCGTGGAGCGGGTGTGGGCACAGATACGCAGTATTTT
CASSQKPRGAGVGTDTQYF
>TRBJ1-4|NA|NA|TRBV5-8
TGTGCCAGCAGCTTGCGAGGGGGTGCTGAAAAACTGTTTTTT
CASSLRGGAEKLFF
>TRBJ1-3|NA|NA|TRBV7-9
TGTGCCAGCAGCTTAGGACAAGCTGGAAACACCATATATTTT
CASSLGQAGNTIYF
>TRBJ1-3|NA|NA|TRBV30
TGTGCCTATGAGCAGGGACCTGGAAACACCATATATTTT
CAYEQGPGNTIYF
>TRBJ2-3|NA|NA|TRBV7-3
TGTGCCAGCAGCTTAAACCCCGTTCCAGATACGCAGTATTTT
CASSLNPVPDTQYF
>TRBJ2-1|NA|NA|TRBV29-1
TGCAGCGTTCTCAGGACTTCTCGGGATGAGCAGTTCTTC
CSVLRTSRDEQFF
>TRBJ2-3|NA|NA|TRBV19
TGTGCCAGTAGTATACGGCCCGGCACAGATACGCAGTATTTT
CASSIRPGTDTQYF
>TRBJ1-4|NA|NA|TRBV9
TGTGCCAGCAGCCCGGGGGCCGGGACGGGTAATGAAAAACTGTTTTTT
CASSPGAGTGNEKLFF
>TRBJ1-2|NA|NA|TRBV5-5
TGTGCCAGCAGCTTCGGACAGTCCTATGGCTACACCTTC
CASSFGQSYGYTF
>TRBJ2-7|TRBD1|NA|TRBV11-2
TGTGCCAGCAGCATACAGGGGTCCTCCTACGAGCAGTACTTC
CASSIQGSSYEQYF
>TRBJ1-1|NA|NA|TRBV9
TGTGCCAGCAGCGTAGGGGGGGAAACTGAAGCTTTCTTT
CASSVGGETEAFF
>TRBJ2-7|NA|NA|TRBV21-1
TGTGCCAGCAGCAAAGCAGGGACACGGAAAGTCTACGAGCAGTACTTC
CASSKAGTRKVYEQYF